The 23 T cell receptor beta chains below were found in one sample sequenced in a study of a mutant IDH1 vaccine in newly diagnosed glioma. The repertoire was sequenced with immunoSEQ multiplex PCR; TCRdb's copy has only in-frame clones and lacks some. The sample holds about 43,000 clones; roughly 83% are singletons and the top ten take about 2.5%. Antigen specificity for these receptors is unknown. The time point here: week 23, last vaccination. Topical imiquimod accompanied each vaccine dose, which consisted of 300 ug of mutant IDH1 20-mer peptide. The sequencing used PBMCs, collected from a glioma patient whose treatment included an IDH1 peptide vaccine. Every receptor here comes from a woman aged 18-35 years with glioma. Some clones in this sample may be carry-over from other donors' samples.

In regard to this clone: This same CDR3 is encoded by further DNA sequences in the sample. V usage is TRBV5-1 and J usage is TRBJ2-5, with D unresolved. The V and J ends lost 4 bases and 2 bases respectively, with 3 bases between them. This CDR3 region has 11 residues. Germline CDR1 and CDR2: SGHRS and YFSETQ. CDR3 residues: CASSLQETQYF. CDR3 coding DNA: TGCGCCAGCAGCCTGCAAGAGACCCAGTACTTC.

CDR3 in amino acids: CASSSKLGLGTEAFF. The CDR3 DNA follows: TGTGCCAGCAGTTCCAAGTTGGGGCTGGGCACTGAAGCTTTCTTT. The chain is built from TRBV27 and TRBJ1-1; maybe TRBD1 (5 bases). The germline gives CDR1 MNHEY, CDR2 SMNVEV (reference sequence). Trimming took 4 bases from V and 4 from J, leaving 16 bases between them. The CDR3 has 15 residues.

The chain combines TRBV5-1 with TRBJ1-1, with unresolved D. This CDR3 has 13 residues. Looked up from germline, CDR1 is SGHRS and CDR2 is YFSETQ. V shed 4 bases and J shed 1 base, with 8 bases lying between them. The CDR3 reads CASSLTRNTEAFF. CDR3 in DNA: TGCGCCAGCAGCCTAACAAGGAACACTGAAGCTTTCTTT.

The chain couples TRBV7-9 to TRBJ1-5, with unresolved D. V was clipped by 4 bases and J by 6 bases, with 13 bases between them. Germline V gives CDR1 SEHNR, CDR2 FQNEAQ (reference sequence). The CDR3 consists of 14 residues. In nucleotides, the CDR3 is TGTGCCAGCAGCTCCCATGAATGGGTTCAGCCCCAGCATTTT. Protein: CASSSHEWVQPQHF.

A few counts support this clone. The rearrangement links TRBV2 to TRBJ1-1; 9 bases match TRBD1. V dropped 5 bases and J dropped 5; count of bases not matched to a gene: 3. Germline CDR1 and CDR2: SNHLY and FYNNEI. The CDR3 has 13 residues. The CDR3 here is CASSRDRETEAFF. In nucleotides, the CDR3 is TGTGCCAGCAGTAGGGACAGGGAGACTGAAGCTTTCTTT.

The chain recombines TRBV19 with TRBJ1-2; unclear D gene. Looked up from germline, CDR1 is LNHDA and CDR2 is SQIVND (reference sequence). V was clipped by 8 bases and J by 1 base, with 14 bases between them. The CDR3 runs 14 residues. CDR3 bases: TGTGCCAGTCGCGTCGAGGGCAATAACTATGGCTACACCTTC. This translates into CASRVEGNNYGYTF.

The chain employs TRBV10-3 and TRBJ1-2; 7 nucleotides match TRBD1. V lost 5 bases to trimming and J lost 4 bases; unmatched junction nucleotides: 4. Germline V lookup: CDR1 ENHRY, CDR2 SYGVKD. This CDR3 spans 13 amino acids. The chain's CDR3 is CAISPGGPYGYTF. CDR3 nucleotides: TGTGCCATCAGTCCAGGGGGACCCTATGGCTACACCTTC.

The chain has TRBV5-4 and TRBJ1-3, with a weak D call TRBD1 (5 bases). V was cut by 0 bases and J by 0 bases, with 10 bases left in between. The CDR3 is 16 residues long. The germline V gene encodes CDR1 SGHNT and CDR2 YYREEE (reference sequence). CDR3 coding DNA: TGTGCCAGCAGCTTGGACAGGCCCCTCTCTGGAAACACCATATATTTT. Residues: CASSLDRPLSGNTIYF. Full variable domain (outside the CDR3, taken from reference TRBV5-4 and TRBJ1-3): ETGVTQSPTHLIKTRGQQVTLRCSSQSGHNTVSWYQQALGQGPQFIFQYYREEENGRGNFPPRFSGLQFPNYSSELNVNALELDDSALYLCASSLDRPLSGNTIYFGEGSWLTVV.

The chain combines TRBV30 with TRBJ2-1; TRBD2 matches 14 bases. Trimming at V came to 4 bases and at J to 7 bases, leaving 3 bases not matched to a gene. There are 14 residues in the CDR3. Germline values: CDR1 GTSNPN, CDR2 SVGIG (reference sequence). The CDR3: CAWTTSGRGNEQFF. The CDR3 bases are TGTGCCTGGACGACTAGCGGGAGGGGTAATGAGCAGTTCTTC.

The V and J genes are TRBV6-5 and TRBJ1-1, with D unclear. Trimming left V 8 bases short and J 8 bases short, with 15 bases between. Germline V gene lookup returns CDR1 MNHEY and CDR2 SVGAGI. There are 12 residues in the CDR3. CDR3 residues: CASLSYDGEAFF. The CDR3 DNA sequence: TGTGCCAGCCTATCCTACGACGGGGAAGCTTTCTTT.

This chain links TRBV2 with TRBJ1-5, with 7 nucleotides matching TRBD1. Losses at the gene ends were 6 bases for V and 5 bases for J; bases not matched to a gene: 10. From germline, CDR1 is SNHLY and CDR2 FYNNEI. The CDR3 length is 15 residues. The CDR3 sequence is CASSPIRGGYQPQHF. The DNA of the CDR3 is TGTGCCAGCAGCCCCATCAGGGGGGGGTATCAGCCCCAGCATTTT.

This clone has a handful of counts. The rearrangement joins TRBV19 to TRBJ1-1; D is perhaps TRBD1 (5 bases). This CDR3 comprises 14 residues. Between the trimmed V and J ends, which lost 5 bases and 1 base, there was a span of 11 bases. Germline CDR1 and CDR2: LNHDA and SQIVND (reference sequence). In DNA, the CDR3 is TGTGCCAGTAGTTTTCCAACAGGGAACACTGAAGCTTTCTTT. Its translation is CASSFPTGNTEAFF.

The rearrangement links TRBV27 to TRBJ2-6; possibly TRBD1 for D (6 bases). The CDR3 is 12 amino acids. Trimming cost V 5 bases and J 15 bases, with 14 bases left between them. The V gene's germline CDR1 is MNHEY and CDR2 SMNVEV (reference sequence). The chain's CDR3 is CASSPTGSPLTF. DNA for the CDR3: TGTGCCAGCAGTCCAACAGGGTCCCCCCTGACTTTC.

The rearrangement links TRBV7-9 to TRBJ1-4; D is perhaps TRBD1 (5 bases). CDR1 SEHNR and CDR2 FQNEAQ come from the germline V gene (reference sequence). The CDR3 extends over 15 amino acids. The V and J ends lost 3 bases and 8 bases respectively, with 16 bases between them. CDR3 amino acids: CASSFGAGGREKLFF. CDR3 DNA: TGTGCCAGCAGCTTTGGGGCTGGGGGACGGGAAAAACTGTTTTTT.

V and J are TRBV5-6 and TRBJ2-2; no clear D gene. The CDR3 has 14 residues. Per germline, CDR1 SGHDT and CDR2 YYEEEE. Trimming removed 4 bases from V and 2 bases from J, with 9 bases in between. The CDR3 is CASSPDLNTGELFF. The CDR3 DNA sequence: TGTGCCAGCAGCCCGGACCTTAACACCGGGGAGCTGTTTTTT.

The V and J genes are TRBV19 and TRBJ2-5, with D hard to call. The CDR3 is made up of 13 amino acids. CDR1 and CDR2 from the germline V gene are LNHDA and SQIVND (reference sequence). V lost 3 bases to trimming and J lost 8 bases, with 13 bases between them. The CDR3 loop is CASSIDPSATQYF. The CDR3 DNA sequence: TGTGCCAGTAGTATTGATCCTTCGGCTACCCAGTACTTC.

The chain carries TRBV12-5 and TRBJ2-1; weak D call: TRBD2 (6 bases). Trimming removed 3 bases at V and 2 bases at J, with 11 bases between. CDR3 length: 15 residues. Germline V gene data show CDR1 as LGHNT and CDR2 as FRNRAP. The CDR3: CASGFGTSPYNEQFF. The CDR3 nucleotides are TGTGCTAGTGGTTTCGGGACTTCCCCCTACAATGAGCAGTTCTTC.

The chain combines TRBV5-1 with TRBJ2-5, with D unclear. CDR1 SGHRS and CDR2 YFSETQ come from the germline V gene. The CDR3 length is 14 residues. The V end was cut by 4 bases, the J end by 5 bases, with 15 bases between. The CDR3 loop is CASSLMAGVETQYF. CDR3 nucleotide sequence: TGCGCCAGCAGCCTGATGGCAGGTGTGGAGACCCAGTACTTC.

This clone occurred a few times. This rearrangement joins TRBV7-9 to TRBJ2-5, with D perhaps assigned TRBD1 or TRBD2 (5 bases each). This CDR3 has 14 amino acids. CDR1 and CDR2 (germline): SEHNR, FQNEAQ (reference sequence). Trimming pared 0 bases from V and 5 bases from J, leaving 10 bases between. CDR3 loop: CASSLAGTRETQYF. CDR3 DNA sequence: TGTGCCAGCAGCTTAGCCGGGACCCGGGAGACCCAGTACTTC.

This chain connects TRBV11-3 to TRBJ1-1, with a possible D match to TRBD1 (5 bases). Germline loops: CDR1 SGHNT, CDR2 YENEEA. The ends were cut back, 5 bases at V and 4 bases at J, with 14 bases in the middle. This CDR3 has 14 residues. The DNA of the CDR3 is TGTGCCAGCAGCCCCAGGACTGGGGGCACTGAAGCTTTCTTT. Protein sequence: CASSPRTGGTEAFF.

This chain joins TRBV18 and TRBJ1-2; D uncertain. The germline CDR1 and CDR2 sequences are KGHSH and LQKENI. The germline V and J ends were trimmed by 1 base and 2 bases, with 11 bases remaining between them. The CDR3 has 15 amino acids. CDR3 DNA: TGTGCCAGCTCACCACGACCACCACCAAACTATGGCTACACCTTC. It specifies CASSPRPPPNYGYTF.

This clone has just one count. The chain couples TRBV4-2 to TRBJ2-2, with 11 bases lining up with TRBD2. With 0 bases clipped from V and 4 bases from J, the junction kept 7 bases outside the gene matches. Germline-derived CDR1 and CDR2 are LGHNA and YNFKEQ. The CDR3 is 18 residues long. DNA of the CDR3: TGTGCCAGCAGCCAAGATAGTGGTAGCGGGAGGGCCACCGGGGAGCTGTTTTTT. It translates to CASSQDSGSGRATGELFF.

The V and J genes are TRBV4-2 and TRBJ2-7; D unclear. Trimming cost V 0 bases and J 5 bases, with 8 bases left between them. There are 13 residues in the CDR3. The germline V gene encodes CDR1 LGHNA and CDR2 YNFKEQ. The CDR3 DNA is TGTGCCAGCAGCCAAGAATTGGCTGACGAGCAGTACTTC. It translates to CASSQELADEQYF.